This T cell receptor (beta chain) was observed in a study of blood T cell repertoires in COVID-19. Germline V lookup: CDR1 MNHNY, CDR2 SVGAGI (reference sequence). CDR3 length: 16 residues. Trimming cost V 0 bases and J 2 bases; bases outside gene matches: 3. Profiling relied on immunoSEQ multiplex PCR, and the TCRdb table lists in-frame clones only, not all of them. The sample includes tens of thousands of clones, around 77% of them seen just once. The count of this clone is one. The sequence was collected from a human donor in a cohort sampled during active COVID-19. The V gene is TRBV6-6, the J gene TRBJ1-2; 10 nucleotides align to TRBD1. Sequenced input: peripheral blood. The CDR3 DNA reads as TGTGCCAGCAGTTACTCACGGACAGGGGGGAACTATGGCTACACCTTC. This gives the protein CASSYSRTGGNYGYTF.